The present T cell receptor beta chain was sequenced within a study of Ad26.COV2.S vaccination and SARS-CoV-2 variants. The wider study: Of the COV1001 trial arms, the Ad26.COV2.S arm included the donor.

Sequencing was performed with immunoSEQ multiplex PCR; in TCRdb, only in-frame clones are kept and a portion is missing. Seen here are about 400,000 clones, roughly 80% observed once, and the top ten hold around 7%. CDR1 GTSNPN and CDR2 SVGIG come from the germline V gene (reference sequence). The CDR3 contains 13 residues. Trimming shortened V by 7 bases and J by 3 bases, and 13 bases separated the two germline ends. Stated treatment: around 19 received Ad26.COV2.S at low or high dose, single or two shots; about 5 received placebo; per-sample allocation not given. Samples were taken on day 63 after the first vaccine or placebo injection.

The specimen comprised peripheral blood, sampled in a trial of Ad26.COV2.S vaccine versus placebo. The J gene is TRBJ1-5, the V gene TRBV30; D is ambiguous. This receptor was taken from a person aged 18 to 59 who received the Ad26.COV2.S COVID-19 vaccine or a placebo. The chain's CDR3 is CASLDGVNQPQHF. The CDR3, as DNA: TGTGCCTCCCTGGACGGAGTCAATCAGCCCCAGCATTTT.